This passage covers 32 T cell receptor beta chains from one sample sequenced in a study of cytomegalovirus exposure and HLA in healthy donors. Amplification used 60 Vbeta primers and 13 Jbeta primers. TCRdb's copy holds only in-frame clones and misses some; the assay was immunoSEQ multiplex PCR. The data hold 170,000 or so clones, with over 60% observed a single time. The material sequenced was PBMCs. The receptors shown here come from a woman aged 30 to 39 in good health and CMV-seronegative.

This clone appeared a few times. The chain combines TRBV13 with TRBJ2-7; TRBD1 aligns across 11 bases. With V trimmed by 1 base and J by 5 bases, 4 bases remained unmatched. The CDR3 spans 15 residues. CDR1 PRHDT and CDR2 FYEKMQ come from the germline V gene (reference sequence). CDR3 sequence: CASSLARDRGDEQYF. CDR3 sequence (DNA): TGTGCCAGCAGCTTAGCTAGGGACAGGGGGGACGAGCAGTACTTC.

The chain employs TRBV5-1 and TRBJ2-7; TRBD1 aligns across 12 bases. V lost 4 bases to trimming and J lost 7 bases; unmatched junction nucleotides: 6. CDR3 length: 14 residues. Germline-derived CDR1 and CDR2 are SGHRS and YFSETQ. CDR3 loop: CASSPGTGGREQYF. The CDR3 region has the DNA TGCGCCAGCAGCCCAGGGACAGGGGGCAGGGAGCAGTACTTC.

V usage is TRBV5-4 and J usage is TRBJ1-2; 9 bases agree with TRBD1. CDR1 SGHNT and CDR2 YYREEE come from the germline V gene (reference sequence). There are 14 residues in the CDR3. J gave up 10 bases and V 7 bases, and 14 bases lay outside the gene matches. The DNA of the CDR3 is TGTGCCAGCTCCCCCCGGGACAGGGTCTGGAACTACACCTTC. Protein sequence: CASSPRDRVWNYTF. Using reference TRBV5-4 and TRBJ1-2 for the parts outside the CDR3, the full variable domain is ETGVTQSPTHLIKTRGQQVTLRCSSQSGHNTVSWYQQALGQGPQFIFQYYREEENGRGNFPPRFSGLQFPNYSSELNVNALELDDSALYLCASSPRDRVWNYTFGSGTRLTVV.

The genes are TRBV5-4 and TRBJ2-5; 9 bases map to TRBD1. CDR3 size: 15 residues. V was pared by 5 bases and J by 0 bases, with 5 bases of the junction left unmatched. The germline V gene encodes CDR1 SGHNT and CDR2 YYREEE (reference sequence). The CDR3: CASSRRTGDQETQYF. CDR3 bases: TGTGCCAGCAGTCGAAGGACAGGGGACCAAGAGACCCAGTACTTC.

The V and J genes are TRBV4-2 and TRBJ2-7; D unresolved. The V end lost 1 base, the J end lost 0 bases, and 4 bases lay between the germline ends. The CDR3 loop spans 13 amino acids. The germline CDR1 and CDR2 sequences are LGHNA and YNFKEQ. DNA for the CDR3: TGTGCCAGCAGCCAAGGGCCCTCCTACGAGCAGTACTTC. Protein product: CASSQGPSYEQYF.

This clone occurred once. V is TRBV6-1 and J is TRBJ1-4; D is perhaps TRBD1 (5 bases). Trimming pared 8 bases from V and 4 bases from J, leaving 11 bases between. The germline CDR1 and CDR2 sequences are MNHNS and SASEGT. The CDR3 consists of 13 residues. CDR3 sequence (DNA): TGTGCCAGCGGCCAAGGGGTTAATGAAAAACTGTTTTTT. Amino acids: CASGQGVNEKLFF.

The V and J genes are TRBV5-4 and TRBJ1-1; tentatively, D is TRBD1 (6 bases). Trimming cost V 4 bases and J 5 bases, with 12 bases left between them. The CDR3 loop spans 13 amino acids. CDR1 and CDR2 (germline): SGHNT, YYREEE (reference sequence). The CDR3 sequence: CASSRGAWTEAFF. The CDR3 DNA reads as TGTGCCAGCAGCCGGGGGGCGTGGACTGAAGCTTTCTTT.

The chain joins TRBV4-1 to TRBJ1-3; D gene uncertain. The CDR3 is 16 residues long. V lost 0 bases and J 0 bases, leaving 9 bases between the germline ends. Germline lookup yields CDR1 MGHRA and CDR2 YSYEKL. The CDR3, as DNA: TGCGCCAGCAGCCAAGATTCGGGGAACTCTGGAAACACCATATATTTT. Protein sequence: CASSQDSGNSGNTIYF.

This clone was detected only once. J is TRBJ1-2 and V is TRBV6-1; D ambiguous. The germline V and J ends were trimmed by 1 base and 6 bases, with 12 bases remaining between them. CDR3 length equals 14 residues. The germline CDR1 and CDR2 sequences are MNHNS and SASEGT. The CDR3 DNA sequence: TGTGCCAGCAGTGAAGTAAGAGACTCCCATGGCTACACCTTC. Amino acids: CASSEVRDSHGYTF.

This clone was recorded only once. This chain links TRBV19 with TRBJ1-5; TRBD1 aligns across 8 bases. With 2 bases clipped from V and 6 bases from J, the junction kept 12 bases outside the gene matches. This CDR3 has 17 residues. Germline-derived CDR1 and CDR2 are LNHDA and SQIVND (reference sequence). The CDR3 loop is CASSIRGLTGGFQPQHF. CDR3 sequence (DNA): TGTGCCAGTAGTATAAGGGGGCTTACAGGGGGTTTTCAGCCCCAGCATTTT.

The rearrangement uses TRBV7-9 and TRBJ1-1; 7 bases map to TRBD1. Losses at the gene ends were 3 bases for V and 3 bases for J; bases not matched to a gene: 4. Germline assignment: CDR1 SEHNR and CDR2 FQNEAQ (reference sequence). The CDR3 runs to 14 residues. The CDR3 here is CASSLTGSDTEAFF. CDR3 coding DNA: TGTGCCAGCAGCTTGACAGGGTCGGACACTGAAGCTTTCTTT.

This chain connects TRBV7-3 to TRBJ2-3; weak D call: TRBD2 (5 bases). This CDR3 is 18 amino acids long. V was trimmed by 2 bases and J by 0 bases, leaving 18 bases between them. CDR1 and CDR2 (germline): SGHTA, FQGTGA. This chain's CDR3 is CASSLGGVAHYSTDTQYF. DNA of the CDR3: TGTGCCAGCAGCTTAGGTGGTGTAGCGCACTATAGCACAGATACGCAGTATTTT.

The J gene is TRBJ2-2, the V gene TRBV6-4, with D perhaps matching TRBD1 (6 bases). The CDR3 extends over 14 amino acids. V was shortened by 6 bases and J by 7 bases, with 15 bases between the two germline ends. Germline CDR1 and CDR2: MRHNA and SNTAGT. DNA of the CDR3: TGTGCCAGCAGCCCACAGGGTCGAGGCGGGGAGCTGTTTTTT. Its translation: CASSPQGRGGELFF.

The chain couples TRBV5-4 to TRBJ2-7, with D tentatively TRBD2 (6 bases). Germline assignment: CDR1 SGHNT and CDR2 YYREEE (reference sequence). V gave up 1 base and J gave up 2 bases, with 13 bases separating them. This CDR3 is built from 15 residues. CDR3 nucleotides: TGTGCCAGCAGCTTGTCCGGGGGACTCGCCTACGAGCAGTACTTC. Translated: CASSLSGGLAYEQYF.

This chain uses TRBV6-5 with TRBJ1-6; D not resolved. V dropped 0 bases and J dropped 10 bases, with 10 bases sitting between them. This CDR3 spans 14 amino acids. Germline lookup yields CDR1 MNHEY and CDR2 SVGAGI. CDR3 in amino acids: CASSYSFSQSPLHF. CDR3 bases: TGTGCCAGCAGTTACTCGTTCTCCCAGTCACCCCTCCACTTT.

The chain couples TRBV9 to TRBJ2-3, with 8 bases identical to TRBD2. V was pared by 0 bases and J by 4 bases, with 13 bases of the junction left unmatched. This CDR3 is built from 18 residues. The germline CDR1 and CDR2 sequences are SGDLS and YYNGEE. This chain's CDR3 is CASSVANPPAGASDTQYF. CDR3 in DNA: TGTGCCAGCAGCGTAGCTAATCCGCCAGCGGGAGCTTCAGATACGCAGTATTTT.

CDR3 in amino acids: CASSPTQGANQPQHF. The CDR3 DNA follows: TGTGCCAGCAGTCCTACACAGGGGGCCAATCAGCCCCAGCATTTT. The chain combines TRBV28 with TRBJ1-5; 9 bases are shared with TRBD1. The V segment lost 5 bases and the J segment 3 bases; nucleotides outside the gene matches: 5. The CDR3 is 15 amino acids. The V gene's germline CDR1 is MDHEN and CDR2 SYDVKM.

The table lists this clone with a few counts. The chain couples TRBV7-9 to TRBJ2-2, with D possibly being TRBD1 (5 bases). This CDR3 spans 16 amino acids. The ends were cut back, 3 bases at V and 4 bases at J, with 15 bases in the middle. The germline V gene has CDR1 SEHNR and CDR2 FQNEAQ (reference sequence). The CDR3 coding sequence is TGTGCCAGCAGCTTTACGGCAGGGCAGTTCACCGGGGAGCTGTTTTTT. This gives the protein CASSFTAGQFTGELFF.

This clone showed up just a few times. This sequence joins TRBV6-1 and TRBJ1-1, with D perhaps TRBD1 (5 bases). Trimming pared 5 bases from V and 4 bases from J, leaving 11 bases between. The germline CDR1 and CDR2 sequences are MNHNS and SASEGT. The CDR3 totals 13 residues. In nucleotides, the CDR3 is TGTGCCAGCAGTCGGGGGATGGGCACTGAAGCTTTCTTT. This sequence encodes CASSRGMGTEAFF.

This chain connects TRBV5-6 to TRBJ2-3; possible D gene TRBD2, 6 bases. Deletions cut 3 bases from V and 5 bases from J, with 13 bases between. Germline lookup yields CDR1 SGHDT and CDR2 YYEEEE. This CDR3 spans 14 amino acids. CDR3 region: CASSSGGWGDTQYF. DNA for the CDR3: TGTGCCAGCAGCTCTGGGGGGTGGGGAGATACGCAGTATTTT.

The chain carries TRBV9 and TRBJ1-1; TRBD1 matches at 11 bases. The junction had 12 bases not matched to a gene; V was cut back by 6 bases and J by 11 bases. CDR3 length equals 14 residues. CDR1 is SGDLS and CDR2 is YYNGEE in the germline V gene. CDR3 coding DNA: TGTGCCAGCATGCCGGGACAGGGGGATACAAGGGCTTTCTTT. Translating gives CASMPGQGDTRAFF.

The rearrangement uses TRBV30 and TRBJ2-7; tentatively, D is TRBD1 (6 bases). Germline CDR1 and CDR2: GTSNPN and SVGIG (reference sequence). V lost 2 bases and J 4 bases, leaving 6 bases between the germline ends. There are 11 residues in the CDR3. CDR3 sequence (DNA): TGTGCCTGGAGTAGGGGGTACGAGCAGTACTTC. Protein: CAWSRGYEQYF.

To note about this clone: The junction shows a germline mismatch at one end, possibly a read error. The chain joins TRBV6-5 to TRBJ1-2, with D perhaps matching TRBD1 (5 bases). There are 13 residues in the CDR3. The germline V gene has CDR1 MNHEY and CDR2 SVGAGI. CDR3 DNA: TGTGCCAGCAGTTACCAGGGTTTGTATGGCTACCCCTTC. Encoded protein: CASSYQGLYGYPF.

The chain is built from TRBV5-3 and TRBJ1-5; no clear D. TRBV5-3 is known as an ORF, though its function is uncertain. This CDR3 is built from 12 residues. V lost 5 bases and J lost 7, with 10 bases in between. CDR3 sequence: CARRGSRQPQHF. As DNA, the CDR3 is TGTGCCAGAAGGGGCTCTCGGCAGCCCCAGCATTTT.

The chain joins TRBV4-1 to TRBJ2-1; TRBD1 matches at 7 bases. This CDR3 contains 15 residues. The trim removed 1 base at V and 5 bases at J, leaving 5 bases unmatched. Per germline, CDR1 MGHRA and CDR2 YSYEKL. The CDR3 protein is CASSQVRDSHNEQFF. The DNA for the CDR3 is TGCGCCAGCAGCCAAGTCCGGGACAGCCACAATGAGCAGTTCTTC.

The rearrangement joins TRBV14 to TRBJ1-4; the D is unclear. From germline, CDR1 is SGHDN and CDR2 FVKESK. With 2 bases removed from V and 0 bases from J, the gap between germline ends came to 7 bases. The CDR3 has 15 amino acids. CDR3 sequence reads: CASSQQFATNEKLFF. The CDR3 nucleotides read TGTGCCAGCAGCCAACAGTTTGCAACTAATGAAAAACTGTTTTTT.

V is TRBV10-3 and J is TRBJ2-1; 7 nucleotides align to TRBD2. Trimming took 4 bases from V and 7 from J; bases not matched to a gene: 7. This CDR3 comprises 14 residues. Germline loops: CDR1 ENHRY, CDR2 SYGVKD. CDR3 nucleotides: TGTGCCATCAGTGCGCGGGAGCCCAAGAATGAGCAGTTCTTC. It specifies CAISAREPKNEQFF.

This chain uses TRBV6-1 with TRBJ2-4, with D maybe TRBD2 (6 bases). CDR1 and CDR2 (germline): MNHNS, SASEGT. There are 15 residues in the CDR3. The ends were cut back, 5 bases at V and 1 base at J, with 12 bases in the middle. The CDR3 bases are TGTGCCAGCAGTCCCCCCGCGGGGGCCAAAAACATTCAGTACTTC. Its protein product is CASSPPAGAKNIQYF.

The chain joins TRBV10-1 to TRBJ1-5; D ambiguous. The length of the CDR3 is 13 residues. Germline CDR1 WNHNN, CDR2 SYGVQD (reference sequence). Trimming cost V 9 bases and J 2 bases, with 11 bases left between them. CDR3 in amino acids: CASSFSGNQPQHF. The DNA of the CDR3 is TGCGCCAGTAGTTTTTCGGGCAATCAGCCCCAGCATTTT.

The genes are TRBV30 and TRBJ1-5; no definite D call. The germline V gene has CDR1 GTSNPN and CDR2 SVGIG (reference sequence). V gave up 0 bases and J gave up 3 bases, with 6 bases separating them. This CDR3 is built from 13 residues. The CDR3 here is CAWSVLINQPQHF. CDR3 coding DNA: TGTGCCTGGAGTGTACTAATCAATCAGCCCCAGCATTTT.

The J gene is TRBJ1-1, the V gene TRBV7-2, with a possible D match to TRBD1 (6 bases). The V end lost 2 bases, the J end lost 5 bases, and 15 bases lay between the germline ends. The length of the CDR3 is 15 residues. The germline V gene has CDR1 SGHTA and CDR2 FQGNSA. The CDR3 loop reads CASSLNGGGNTEAFF. Written as DNA, the CDR3 is TGTGCCAGCAGCTTAAATGGGGGGGGCAATACTGAAGCTTTCTTT.

CDR3 sequence reads: CASSLAGREVEKYF. CDR3 nucleotides: TGTGCCAGCAGCTTAGCCGGCAGGGAAGTGGAAAAGTACTTC. V gene TRBV7-9 combines with J gene TRBJ2-7; tentative D call: TRBD1 (5 bases). CDR1 SEHNR and CDR2 FQNEAQ come from the germline V gene (reference sequence). V lost 0 bases and J lost 11, with 17 bases in between. This CDR3 is built from 14 residues. Full variable domain (remainder filled in from reference TRBV7-9 and TRBJ2-7): DTGVSQNPRHKITKRGQNVTFRCDPISEHNRLYWYRQTLGQGPEFLTYFQNEAQLEKSRLLSDRFSAERPKGSFSTLEIQRTEQGDSAMYLCASSLAGREVEKYFGPGTRLTVT.